These T cell receptor beta chains were read from a single sample in a study of cytomegalovirus exposure and HLA in healthy donors. The method was immunoSEQ multiplex PCR; TCRdb's version includes in-frame clones alone and lacks a portion of them. The table has under 200,000 clones, about 75% seen once. Sequences were obtained from PBMCs. These receptors originate from a woman between 35 and 50 years old in good health and CMV-seropositive. CDR3s include the opening cysteine and the closing phenylalanine or tryptophan. The D gene is left open where the match is weak. Only part of the rows carry a size: once, few, many, or a class if the clone is expanded.

>TRBV7-2|TRBD2|-|TRBJ2-2
TGTGCCAGCAGGCAGACCGGGACTAGCGGGACCGGGGAGCTGTTTTTT
CASRQTGTSGTGELFF
>TRBV5-1|-|-|TRBJ1-4
TGCGCCAGCAGCTTTATAACTAATGAAAAACTGTTTTTT
CASSFITNEKLFF
>TRBV18|-|-|TRBJ2-7
TGTGCCAGCTCACAACAGGAGAACTCCTACGAGCAGTACTTC
CASSQQENSYEQYF
>TRBV7-2|TRBD2|-|TRBJ2-7
TGTGCCAGCAGCTTAGATAAGGCTAGCGGGAGAAGGGAGCAGTACTTC
CASSLDKASGRREQYF
>TRBV7-8|-|few|TRBJ2-7
TGTGCCAGCTCCAGGGGCTACGAGCAGTACTTC
CASSRGYEQYF
>TRBV11-3|TRBD2|-|TRBJ2-3
TGTGCCAGCAGCTTTTGGACTAGCAGCACAGATACGCAGTATTTT
CASSFWTSSTDTQYF
>TRBV19|TRBD2|-|TRBJ2-1
TGTGCCAGTAGTCAGTTAGCGGGAGGTCGCAATGAGCAGTTCTTC
CASSQLAGGRNEQFF
>TRBV2|-|-|TRBJ2-5
TGTGCCAGCAGGGTCGGAGGTGGGGAGACCCAGTACTTC
CASRVGGGETQYF
>TRBV28|-|once|TRBJ2-2
TGTGCCAGCAGTTTAAGAGGTTCGGGGGGCGCGCGCACCGGGGAGCTGTTTTTT
CASSLRGSGGARTGELFF
>TRBV28|-|-|TRBJ1-2
TGTGCCAGCTTCGTAGTAGGAGGGAACTATGGCTACACCTTC
CASFVVGGNYGYTF
>TRBV30|TRBD2|-|TRBJ2-2
TGTGCCTGGAGTTACGGACTAGCCGTGGAGCTGTTTTTT
CAWSYGLAVELFF
>TRBV7-2|TRBD1|-|TRBJ2-7
TGTGCCAGCAGCTCCCGGGACAGGGACGAGCAGTACTTC
CASSSRDRDEQYF
>TRBV19|TRBD1|-|TRBJ2-2
TGTGCCAGTAGAAGACAGGGCACCGGGGAGCTGTTTTTT
CASRRQGTGELFF
>TRBV7-8|TRBD1|once|TRBJ2-3
TGTGCCAGCACTGGACAGGGTCGCACAGATACGCAGTATTTT
CASTGQGRTDTQYF
>TRBV2|-|-|TRBJ1-5
TGTGCCAGCAGTGAATTCACAAATCAGCCCCAGCATTTT
CASSEFTNQPQHF
>TRBV27|TRBD1|few|TRBJ1-2
TGTGCCAGCAGTTTATCCGGCAGGGGGCTCGGCTACACCTTC
CASSLSGRGLGYTF
>TRBV5-1|TRBD1|-|TRBJ2-7
TGCGCCAGCAGCTCCTGGACAGGGATCTCCTACGAGCAGTACTTC
CASSSWTGISYEQYF
>TRBV4-2|TRBD1|-|TRBJ2-1
TGTGCCAGCAGCCAAGGACAGGGTCAGGATGAGCAGTTCTTC
CASSQGQGQDEQFF
>TRBV7-2|TRBD2|few|TRBJ2-1
TGTGCCAGCAGCTTATATCGTTCTGATGGCGGGAGGGCCAGTAATTTCTTC
CASSLYRSDGGRASNFF
>TRBV4-1|-|-|TRBJ1-2
TGCGCCAGCAGCCCCACTGCTGACAGTAACTATGGCTACACCTTC
CASSPTADSNYGYTF
>TRBV25-1|TRBD2|few|TRBJ2-6
TGTGCCAGCAGTGAATACGGGGGGTCTGGGGCCAACGTCCTGACTTTC
CASSEYGGSGANVLTF
>TRBV2|TRBD1|-|TRBJ2-5
TGTGCCAGCAGTGAGGGACAGTTTCAAGAGACCCAGTACTTC
CASSEGQFQETQYF
>TRBV19|TRBD2|-|TRBJ2-7
TGTGCCACCGGGAGGGACGTCGCCTACGAGCAGTACTTC
CATGRDVAYEQYF
>TRBV28|TRBD1|-|TRBJ1-2
TGTGCCAGCAGTTTGGGACAGGCAAACTATGGCTACACCTTC
CASSLGQANYGYTF
>TRBV27|-|few|TRBJ2-7
TGTGCCAGCAGTTTACTTACAGACTCCTACGAGCAGTACTTC
CASSLLTDSYEQYF
>TRBV29-1|TRBD2|-|TRBJ2-1
TGCAGCGCCCCAGCCGGGACTAGCGGGCACAGTGAGCAGTTCTTC
CSAPAGTSGHSEQFF
>TRBV28|-|-|TRBJ1-2
TGTGCCAGCAGTTTGGATGGGCATGCCTATGGCTACACCTTC
CASSLDGHAYGYTF
>TRBV29-1|-|-|TRBJ2-4
TGCAGCGTTGAATACTCGGGAGTTAGCATTCAGTACTTC
CSVEYSGVSIQYF